These T cell receptor beta chains were read from a single sample in a study of blood T cell repertoires in COVID-19. Sequenced by immunoSEQ multiplex PCR; TCRdb stores in-frame clones only, minus some. The sample holds under 250,000 clones; about 83% are singletons and the top ten take 3.5% to 4.5%. Sequencing was performed on peripheral blood. These receptors originate from a man aged 50-60 years with acute or convalescent COVID-19. Both conserved end residues are part of each CDR3. A D gene is named only where the DNA matches it firmly. Clone size is shown for a subset of rows, as once, few, many or a class of expanded clone.

size	D	J	V	DNA	CDR3
-	-	TRBJ2-1	TRBV7-9	TGTGCCAGCAAGGCGACTATCACCAATGAGCAGTTCTTC	CASKATITNEQFF
-	-	TRBJ1-2	TRBV6-5	TGTGCCAGCAGTTATCATCCGGGGTTCGGCTACACCTTC	CASSYHPGFGYTF
-	-	TRBJ1-5	TRBV19	TGTGCCAGTAGTTACCAGGTCTATAGCAATCAGCCCCAGCATTTT	CASSYQVYSNQPQHF
-	-	TRBJ1-1	TRBV30	TGTGCCTGGAGACGGGGGAACACTGAAGCTTTCTTT	CAWRRGNTEAFF
once	-	TRBJ1-1	TRBV11-1	TGTGCCAGCAGCTTAGACGGCGGGGACACTGAAGCTTTCTTT	CASSLDGGDTEAFF
-	TRBD2	TRBJ2-7	TRBV10-1	TGCGCCAGCACTGGAGGGACTAGCGGGAGGCCCCTCCTTTACGAGCAGTACTTC	CASTGGTSGRPLLYEQYF
-	TRBD2	TRBJ2-1	TRBV5-4	TGTGCCAGCAGCTTGCGCGGGAGTTCCTACAATGAGCAGTTCTTC	CASSLRGSSYNEQFF
-	-	TRBJ2-1	TRBV7-3	TGTGCCAGCAGCTTCGACTCGACAGGTATTAATGAGCAGTTCTTC	CASSFDSTGINEQFF
once	TRBD1	TRBJ1-6	TRBV19	TGTGCCAGTAGTACGTCTCCAGGGGGTACCTATAATTCACCCCTCCACTTT	CASSTSPGGTYNSPLHF
-	TRBD1	TRBJ1-1	TRBV19	TGTGCCAGTAGTCGCGACAGGGAAATTACTGAAGCTTTCTTT	CASSRDREITEAFF
-	TRBD1	TRBJ2-2	TRBV11-3	TGTGCCAGCAGCTCACAGGGGATGAACACCGGGGAGCTGTTTTTT	CASSSQGMNTGELFF
-	-	TRBJ1-4	TRBV7-9	TGTGCCAGCAGCCTACAGATTATTGTTTTTGAAAAACTGTTTTTT	CASSLQIIVFEKLFF
few	-	TRBJ1-1	TRBV19	TGTGCCAGTAGTATTGCAGGGGACGGAATTGAAGCTTTCTTT	CASSIAGDGIEAFF
-	-	TRBJ2-7	TRBV29-1	TGTAGCGCAACCACGACAGACTCCTTCTACGAGCAGTACTTC	CSATTTDSFYEQYF
-	TRBD2	TRBJ2-3	TRBV5-4	TGTGCCAGCAGGTTAGCGGGGGGGGGCACAGATACGCAGTATTTT	CASRLAGGGTDTQYF
few	TRBD1	TRBJ2-7	TRBV5-1	TGCGCCAGCAGAGGCGGGACAGGGTCCTACGAGCAGTACTTC	CASRGGTGSYEQYF
-	-	TRBJ1-2	TRBV30	TGTGCCTGGACCGACATAGACAGTTTCTATGGCTACACCTTC	CAWTDIDSFYGYTF
-	-	TRBJ2-7	TRBV15	TGTGCCACCAGCAGAGATGTGGCCTCCTACGAGCAGTACTTC	CATSRDVASYEQYF
once	TRBD1	TRBJ1-3	TRBV3-1/TRBV3-2	TGTGCCAGCAGCCAAGATTGGGAGACAGGGGGGATTGGAAACACCATATATTTT	CASSQDWETGGIGNTIYF
-	-	TRBJ1-6	TRBV18	TGTGCCAGCTCACTCATGGGGCCCGACTATAATTCACCCCTCCACTTT	CASSLMGPDYNSPLHF
-	TRBD1	TRBJ2-7	TRBV5-1	TGCGCCAGCAGCTTCGACAGGGTTGGGGAGCAGTACTTC	CASSFDRVGEQYF
-	TRBD2	TRBJ2-1	TRBV5-1	TGCGCCAGCAGCTTGGCACAGCGGGAGGGTGAGCAGTTCTTC	CASSLAQREGEQFF
once	-	TRBJ2-3	TRBV7-9	TGTGCCAGCAGCCCCGCGGGCACAGATACGCAGTATTTT	CASSPAGTDTQYF
-	-	TRBJ1-1	TRBV18	TGTGCCAGCTCACTCCCAGACGGGGAAGCTTTCTTT	CASSLPDGEAFF
-	TRBD1	TRBJ2-7	TRBV10-3	TGTGCCATCAGGCGACAGGGGGGATACGAGCAGTACTTC	CAIRRQGGYEQYF
-	-	TRBJ1-5	TRBV4-1	TGCGCCAGCAGCTACCACGGACTGAGCAATCAGCCCCAGCATTTT	CASSYHGLSNQPQHF
few	TRBD1	TRBJ1-2	TRBV19	TGTGCCAGTAGCGGACAGGCCGGTGGTGGCTACACCTTC	CASSGQAGGGYTF
-	-	TRBJ1-6	TRBV28	TGTGCCAGCAGGGGCAATTTCTCACCCCTCCACTTT	CASRGNFSPLHF
-	-	TRBJ1-5	TRBV10-1	TGCGCCAGCAGTGCTCGAGCTCAGCATTTT	CASSARAQHF
-	-	TRBJ2-4	TRBV28	TGTGCCAGCAGTCCGAGGGGGTTAGCCAAAAACATTCAGTACTTC	CASSPRGLAKNIQYF
-	TRBD2	TRBJ2-5	TRBV28	TGTGCCAGCAGTATCCTTAGCGGGAGGGCCTCGAAACAAGAGACCCAGTACTTC	CASSILSGRASKQETQYF
once	TRBD1	TRBJ1-5	TRBV28	TGTGCCAGCAGTCCCCATGGACAGGAGGAACAGCCCCAGCATTTT	CASSPHGQEEQPQHF
-	-	TRBJ1-1	TRBV27	TGTGCCAGCAGTTTTGCCGACGGGTCGGCCGAAGCTTTCTTT	CASSFADGSAEAFF
-	-	TRBJ2-1	TRBV30	TGTGCCTGGAGTGGGCCGGGACTCTACAATGAGCAGTTCTTC	CAWSGPGLYNEQFF
-	-	TRBJ2-3	TRBV6-5	TGTGCCAGCAGGGAGGGCGGTTTCACAGATACGCAGTATTTT	CASREGGFTDTQYF
-	TRBD2	TRBJ2-3	TRBV6-2/TRBV6-3	TGTGCCAGCAGTTACCCTCTAGCGGGTCTCACAGATACGCAGTATTTT	CASSYPLAGLTDTQYF
-	-	TRBJ1-5	TRBV27	TGTGCCAGCAGCTCCGTGATAGCGAGTCAGCCCCAGCATTTT	CASSSVIASQPQHF
-	TRBD1	TRBJ1-6	TRBV7-9	TGTGCCAGCAGCTTAGGACAGGGTGGTAATTCACCCCTCCACTTT	CASSLGQGGNSPLHF
-	TRBD2	TRBJ2-5	TRBV5-1	TGCGCCAGCAGCGGCGGGACTAGCGGGGACCAAGAGACCCAGTACTTC	CASSGGTSGDQETQYF
-	TRBD1	TRBJ1-2	TRBV29-1	TGCAGCGCTGGGGGACAGGCTGGCTACACCTTC	CSAGGQAGYTF
few	-	TRBJ1-1	TRBV12-3/TRBV12-4	TGTGCCAGCAGTTTTAAGTCCCAGGCCGAAGCTTTCTTT	CASSFKSQAEAFF
few	TRBD2	TRBJ2-2	TRBV6-4	TGTGCCAGCAGTGAACGAGCGGGAGAGGGCACCGGGGAGCTGTTTTTT	CASSERAGEGTGELFF